This T cell receptor (beta chain) was found in a study of shared clonotypes between healthy human individuals. Original handling: Junction-only immunoSEQ sequences carried no quality scores, so filtering differed. TCRdb's copy holds only in-frame clones and misses some; the assay was immunoSEQ multiplex PCR. V, J and clone size are taken as reported in that table, and D and trimming were inferred from the DNA itself. The sample lists roughly 2,300,000 clones, about 90% occurring once. Study-wide points: Rarefaction showed that sequencing of sorted subsets was incomplete (despite large depth).

The count of this clone is one. The antigen remains undetermined. Division of CD4+ cells produced a CD45RA+ naive subset and a CD45RA-negative memory subset. With 5 bases removed from V and 5 bases from J, the gap between germline ends came to 13 bases. The CDR3 spans 13 residues. Germline V lookup: CDR1 MGHDK, CDR2 SYGVNS. The receptor was isolated from a man between 18 and 29 years old in good health. Some clones in this sample may be carry-over from other donors' samples. Sequences were obtained from naive CD4+ T cells from PBMCs. Subset in this sample: CD45RA+ positively selected. The chain carries TRBV25-1 and TRBJ2-7; either TRBD1 or TRBD2 may supply D (6 bases each). The CDR3 reads CASSRGRPDEQYF. Here the CDR3 DNA reads TGTGCCAGCAGTCGGGGGCGGCCGGACGAGCAGTACTTC.